These 32 T cell receptor beta chains were sequenced from one sample in a study of blood T cell repertoires in COVID-19. Sequencing used immunoSEQ multiplex PCR; TCRdb keeps in-frame clones, though not all of them. The repertoire includes about 190,000 clones, 75% to 80% of them detected once, and roughly 28% sits in the top ten. The material sequenced was peripheral blood. The source of these receptors is a woman between 65 and 79 years old with acute or convalescent COVID-19.

This chain connects TRBV5-4 to TRBJ2-3, with 10 positions matching TRBD2. With 4 bases clipped from V and 5 bases from J, the junction kept 10 bases outside the gene matches. CDR3 size: 16 residues. The germline CDR1 and CDR2 sequences are SGHNT and YYREEE (reference sequence). CDR3 sequence: CASSPSLAGAGDTQYF. DNA for the CDR3: TGTGCCAGCAGCCCCAGTCTAGCGGGAGCGGGAGATACGCAGTATTTT.

A remark on this clone: The CDR3 ends on some other residue instead of the conserved phenylalanine or tryptophan, so this is likely a read error. Because the CDR3's place on the DNA is in doubt, the DNA is left out and the CDR3 is given as listed by TCRdb. The chain is built from TRBV2 and TRBJ2-3; the listed D gene, TRBD1, was not tested against the DNA. The germline CDR1 and CDR2 sequences are SNHLY and FYNNEI. The CDR3 is 13 residues long, counting both termini. The CDR3 protein is CASSGINTGAQIG.

The chain employs TRBV19 and TRBJ2-3, with 7 bases aligning to TRBD1. Germline CDR1 is LNHDA and CDR2 is SQIVND (reference sequence). Trimming took 1 base from V and 0 from J; bases not matched to a gene: 7. The CDR3 loop spans 17 amino acids. CDR3 bases: TGTGCCAGTAGTATAGTGGAGGACAGGTATAGCACAGATACGCAGTATTTT. As protein: CASSIVEDRYSTDTQYF.

The J gene is TRBJ2-7, the V gene TRBV5-6; D is perhaps TRBD1 (5 bases). Germline V gives CDR1 SGHDT, CDR2 YYEEEE. This CDR3 comprises 16 residues. Deletions cut 5 bases from V and 1 base from J, with 19 bases between. CDR3 protein: CASSSRSRALSYEQYF. CDR3 nucleotides: TGTGCCAGCAGTTCCCGGTCCAGGGCGTTATCCTACGAGCAGTACTTC.

The chain combines TRBV12-3 or TRBV12-4 with TRBJ1-4; 7 nucleotides align to TRBD1. Germline trimming cut 10 bases from V and 4 bases from J; bases unmatched to any gene: 6. The CDR3 has 13 residues. CDR3 loop: CATTGWHNEKLFF. DNA of the CDR3: TGTGCCACGACAGGGTGGCATAATGAAAAACTGTTTTTT.

This clone is a singleton in its sample. The chain recombines TRBV19 with TRBJ1-2, with 12 nucleotides matching TRBD1. The CDR3 is 16 residues long. Trimming took 7 bases from V and 8 from J; bases not matched to a gene: 14. Per germline, CDR1 LNHDA and CDR2 SQIVND (reference sequence). DNA for the CDR3: TGTGCCAGTACCAACACCGGGACAGGGGGCCAAAGCGGCTACACCTTC. It specifies CASTNTGTGGQSGYTF.

The genes are TRBV3-1 (or the pseudogene TRBV3-2) and TRBJ1-2, with D unresolved. Germline V gene data show CDR1 as LGHDT and CDR2 as YNNKEL (reference sequence). Trimming took off 4 bases at V and 7 bases at J, with 16 bases between the two ends. The CDR3 contains 14 residues. DNA for the CDR3: TGTGCCAGCAGCCCCTCCCCCCGGGGTGGTGGCTACACCTTC. It yields the protein CASSPSPRGGGYTF.

This CDR3 reads CATSRDPPRVASDQPQHF. CDR3 sequence (DNA): TGTGCCACCAGCAGAGATCCCCCACGGGTAGCATCTGATCAGCCCCAGCATTTT. This chain uses TRBV15 with TRBJ1-5; the D is unclear. The CDR3 is 18 residues long. Germline assignment: CDR1 LNHNV and CDR2 YYDKDF (reference sequence). The V and J ends lost 0 bases and 5 bases respectively, with 20 bases between them.

The CDR3 reads CASSRGEGGTEKLFF. CDR3 nucleotide sequence: TGTGCCAGCAGCCGGGGGGAGGGGGGCACTGAAAAACTGTTTTTT. The V call is TRBV6-5, the J call TRBJ1-4, with D possibly TRBD1 on 6 matching bases. Germline CDR1 is MNHEY and CDR2 is SVGAGI. This CDR3 is 15 amino acids long. Trimming left V 6 bases short and J 7 bases short, with 18 bases between.

The rearrangement joins TRBV21-1 to TRBJ2-3; TRBD1 was called by the table and not checked on the DNA. TRBV21-1 is annotated as a pseudogene. The CDR3 spans 21 residues. The CDR3 loop is CASSKHIDRGAPNSITDTQYF. CDR3 nucleotides: TGTGCCAGCAGCAAACATATTGACAGGGGCGCTCCCAACTCAATCACAGATACGCAGTATTTT.

The chain recombines TRBV5-1 with TRBJ2-1; 9 bases match TRBD2. V was clipped by 7 bases and J by 0 bases; unmatched bases: 8. Germline V lookup: CDR1 SGHRS, CDR2 YFSETQ. The CDR3 has 16 amino acids. The CDR3 DNA is TGCGCCAGCGGCCTACTAGCGGGTGGCTCCTACAATGAGCAGTTCTTC. Encoded protein: CASGLLAGGSYNEQFF.

The chain joins TRBV6-1 to TRBJ2-1; maybe TRBD1 (5 bases). The CDR3 runs 15 residues. In germline, CDR1 is MNHNS, CDR2 SASEGT. Trimming cost V 0 bases and J 7 bases, with 13 bases left between them. CDR3 loop: CASSEASRGWNEQFF. The CDR3 coding sequence is TGTGCCAGCAGTGAAGCGTCTAGGGGATGGAATGAGCAGTTCTTC.

The sample holds a few counts of this clone. CDR3 loop: CASSLLLAGGLFF. DNA of the CDR3: TGTGCCAGCAGCTTACTATTAGCGGGTGGGCTGTTTTTT. The chain carries TRBV11-2 and TRBJ2-2, with 7 bases matching TRBD2. This CDR3 comprises 13 residues. V shed 2 bases and J 13 bases; nucleotides not matched to a gene: 7. Germline lookup yields CDR1 SGHAT and CDR2 FQNNGV.

The chain carries TRBV9 and TRBJ2-1; weak D call: TRBD1 (6 bases). The germline CDR1 and CDR2 sequences are SGDLS and YYNGEE. This CDR3 comprises 16 residues. V lost 0 bases, J lost 4 bases, and 14 bases lay in between. The CDR3 nucleotides are TGTGCCAGCAGCGTAGCTCTGGGGGCCCCTTACAATGAGCAGTTCTTC. Translated, it gives CASSVALGAPYNEQFF. Full variable domain (rest looked up from reference TRBV9 and TRBJ2-1): DSGVTQTPKHLITATGQRVTLRCSPRSGDLSVYWYQQSLDQGLQFLIQYYNGEERAKGNILERFSAQQFPDLHSELNLSSLELGDSALYFCASSVALGAPYNEQFFGPGTRLTVL.

The chain is built from TRBV28 and TRBJ1-6, with 8 bases aligning to TRBD1. The CDR3 runs to 16 residues. Germline CDR1 reads MDHEN; CDR2 reads SYDVKM. The trim removed 5 bases at V and 7 bases at J, leaving 10 bases unmatched. The CDR3 here is CASSPPQGAKNSPLHF. The CDR3 nucleotides read TGTGCCAGCAGTCCACCCCAGGGGGCTAAGAATTCACCCCTCCACTTT.

This clone has just one count. This chain links TRBV3-1 (or the pseudogene TRBV3-2) with TRBJ1-5, with a tentative D call TRBD1 (5 bases). V was clipped by 3 bases and J by 1 base, with 7 bases between them. This CDR3 contains 14 residues. Germline V gives CDR1 LGHDT, CDR2 YNNKEL (reference sequence). CDR3 loop: CASSQTVSNQPQHF. CDR3 DNA: TGTGCCAGCAGCCAGACAGTGAGCAATCAGCCCCAGCATTTT.

This chain connects TRBV19 to TRBJ2-7, with D uncertain. CDR3 length: 13 residues. The V and J ends lost 1 base and 2 bases respectively, with 6 bases between them. Per the germline V gene, CDR1 is LNHDA and CDR2 is SQIVND (reference sequence). This chain's CDR3 is CASSIARTYEQYF. The DNA of the CDR3 is TGTGCCAGTAGTATAGCCAGAACCTACGAGCAGTACTTC.

The J gene is TRBJ1-1, the V gene TRBV3-1 (or the pseudogene TRBV3-2), with D unclear. CDR1 and CDR2 from the germline V gene are LGHDT and YNNKEL (reference sequence). The CDR3 has 15 residues. The germline V and J ends were trimmed by 3 bases and 4 bases, with 15 bases remaining between them. The CDR3 DNA sequence: TGTGCCAGCAGCCAGCAAGGGAGGTTTGGCACTGAAGCTTTCTTT. This encodes CASSQQGRFGTEAFF.

This clone was counted between two and nine times. The chain links TRBV5-1 to TRBJ1-2; 9 bases match TRBD1. Losses at the gene ends were 1 base for V and 5 bases for J; bases not matched to a gene: 3. Germline V gene data show CDR1 as SGHRS and CDR2 as YFSETQ. This CDR3 is built from 14 residues. The CDR3 protein is CASSLNGQGYGYTF. In nucleotides, the CDR3 is TGCGCCAGCAGCTTGAATGGACAGGGGTATGGCTACACCTTC.

This sequence joins TRBV27 and TRBJ2-1, with 7 bases matching TRBD1. The CDR3 consists of 13 residues. From germline, CDR1 is MNHEY and CDR2 SMNVEV (reference sequence). The V gene end was trimmed by 1 base and the J gene end by 15 bases; junction bases not matched to a gene: 9. The CDR3 here is CASSLWNRGDLFF. The CDR3 nucleotides are TGTGCCAGCAGTTTATGGAACAGGGGAGACCTGTTCTTC.

This chain links TRBV19 with TRBJ2-4; 7 bases map to TRBD2. Per the germline V gene, CDR1 is LNHDA and CDR2 is SQIVND (reference sequence). Germline trimming cut 5 bases from V and 8 bases from J; bases unmatched to any gene: 12. This CDR3 is 15 amino acids long. The CDR3 region is CASSPGRGEGDIQYF. CDR3 nucleotide sequence: TGTGCCAGTAGTCCAGGTCGGGGGGAAGGGGACATTCAGTACTTC.

The count of this clone is one. The chain couples TRBV2 to TRBJ2-2; D is possibly TRBD2 (5 bases). The germline V gene encodes CDR1 SNHLY and CDR2 FYNNEI. The CDR3 consists of 15 residues. Between the trimmed V and J ends, which lost 5 bases and 0 bases, there was a span of 10 bases. CDR3 sequence (DNA): TGTGCCAGCAGTACGAAGCGGTCGAACACCGGGGAGCTGTTTTTT. Amino acids: CASSTKRSNTGELFF.

The chain carries TRBV2 and TRBJ2-1; possible D gene TRBD1, 7 bases. This CDR3 region has 16 residues. V gave up 7 bases and J gave up 6 bases, with 22 bases separating them. Germline V lookup: CDR1 SNHLY, CDR2 FYNNEI. DNA for the CDR3: TGTGCCAGCACCGAGGACGGGGGACAGACCCCCAATGAGCAGTTCTTC. The encoded protein is CASTEDGGQTPNEQFF.

This clone was found a few times. The rearrangement uses TRBV5-1 and TRBJ2-2; 8 bases map to TRBD1. The CDR3 extends over 17 amino acids. The germline V gene encodes CDR1 SGHRS and CDR2 YFSETQ. V gave up 4 bases and J gave up 7 bases; unmatched junction bases: 15. The CDR3 nucleotides read TGCGCCAGCAGCGGACAGGGTTCCCGAGTATCGGGCGGGGAGCTGTTTTTT. Protein product: CASSGQGSRVSGGELFF.

In this sample, this clone turned up a few times. The gene calls are TRBV10-1 and TRBJ1-2; D remains ambiguous. The CDR3 runs 13 residues. Germline CDR1 reads WNHNN; CDR2 reads SYGVQD (reference sequence). Trimming removed 4 bases from V and 3 bases from J, with 9 bases in between. The CDR3 region is CASSVDTDYGYTF. CDR3 nucleotide sequence: TGCGCCAGCAGTGTCGACACAGACTATGGCTACACCTTC.

The chain employs TRBV9 and TRBJ1-2; D unclear. Germline V CDR1 and CDR2: SGDLS, YYNGEE. Trimming took 3 bases from V and 7 from J, leaving 13 bases between them. The length of the CDR3 is 13 residues. CDR3 region: CASSGTGAGGYTF. Written as DNA, the CDR3 is TGTGCCAGCAGCGGGACGGGAGCGGGTGGCTACACCTTC.

The rearrangement links TRBV3-1 (or the pseudogene TRBV3-2) to TRBJ2-1, with a weak D call TRBD1 (5 bases). Germline V gene data show CDR1 as LGHDT and CDR2 as YNNKEL (reference sequence). The V end lost 0 bases, the J end lost 4 bases, and 19 bases lay between the germline ends. This CDR3 region has 18 residues. CDR3 nucleotide sequence: TGTGCCAGCAGCCAAGATCTAGGGGTCGGCAAAGGTTACAATGAGCAGTTCTTC. Its protein is CASSQDLGVGKGYNEQFF.

The chain employs TRBV10-1 and TRBJ1-4; D perhaps matches TRBD1 (6 bases). Germline V gene lookup returns CDR1 WNHNN and CDR2 SYGVQD (reference sequence). CDR3 size: 15 residues. Trimming took off 3 bases at V and 3 bases at J, with 11 bases between the two ends. Here the CDR3 reads CASSDPGDPNEKLFF. CDR3 nucleotides: TGCGCCAGCAGTGACCCAGGGGATCCTAATGAAAAACTGTTTTTT.

V usage is TRBV5-4 and J usage is TRBJ2-1, with D perhaps matching TRBD1 (6 bases). This CDR3 region has 12 residues. CDR1 SGHNT and CDR2 YYREEE come from the germline V gene (reference sequence). Trimming shortened V by 4 bases and J by 6 bases, and 8 bases separated the two germline ends. CDR3 sequence reads: CASSQTGNEQFF. In nucleotides, the CDR3 is TGTGCCAGCAGCCAGACAGGCAATGAGCAGTTCTTC.

The rearrangement joins TRBV2 to TRBJ2-1; D is perhaps TRBD2 (5 bases). Germline assignment: CDR1 SNHLY and CDR2 FYNNEI. This CDR3 comprises 19 residues. The V end lost 6 bases, the J end lost 0 bases, and 24 bases lay between the germline ends. The CDR3 DNA follows: TGTGCCAGCAGGATGTCCTCGGGCCACCGAGGGAGCTCCTACAATGAGCAGTTCTTC. Its protein is CASRMSSGHRGSSYNEQFF.

The gene calls are TRBV18 and TRBJ2-1, with D maybe TRBD2 (5 bases). V lost 3 bases to trimming and J lost 8 bases, with 17 bases between them. This CDR3 spans 15 amino acids. Germline V CDR1 and CDR2: KGHSH, LQKENI. The CDR3: CASSPTLGSIDEQFF. The CDR3 DNA reads TGTGCCAGCTCACCTACACTAGGGTCGATCGATGAGCAGTTCTTC.

The chain employs TRBV18 and TRBJ1-1; TRBD1 is a possible D gene (6 bases). Per the germline V gene, CDR1 is KGHSH and CDR2 is LQKENI. V was clipped by 3 bases and J by 1 base, with 15 bases between them. This CDR3 contains 16 residues. CDR3 in amino acids: CASSPSQGGRNTEAFF. CDR3 in DNA: TGTGCCAGCTCACCTTCGCAAGGGGGAAGGAACACTGAAGCTTTCTTT.